What follows describes a single TCR beta chain. Its antigen remains unknown. The sample comes from a study of T cell responses to AZD1222 COVID-19 vaccine. General observations from the study: It was only after the peak T cell response that any repertoires were sampled. Females outnumbered males among donors, who were mostly white British; clonal diversity was possibly underestimated.

V dropped 1 base and J dropped 4 bases, with 10 bases sitting between them. The CDR3 has 14 amino acids. CDR1 and CDR2 (germline): SEHNR, FQNEAQ (reference sequence). Only in-frame clones appear in the TCRdb table, and some are missing; sequencing was by immunoSEQ multiplex PCR. Altogether roughly 24,000 clones are present, about 88% being singletons, with the ten largest covering roughly 2.5%. V usage is TRBV7-9 and J usage is TRBJ1-2; D not resolved. The sequence was obtained from an adult who received the AZD1222 COVID-19 vaccine. This material consisted of peripheral blood, taken 28 days after the second AZD1222 dose. CDR3 residues: CASSLVGSTYGYTF. The CDR3 DNA follows: TGTGCCAGCAGCTTAGTCGGCAGTACCTATGGCTACACCTTC.